This T cell receptor (beta chain) was identified in a study of blood T cell repertoires in COVID-19. CDR1 SGHTS and CDR2 YDEGEE come from the germline V gene. Trimming cost V 0 bases and J 3 bases; bases outside gene matches: 6. This CDR3 region has 16 residues. This clone was seen only once. The table came from immunoSEQ multiplex PCR; TCRdb's copy has only in-frame clones and leaves some out. This sample has 100,000 to 120,000 clones, with about 75% found just once. This sequence originates from a woman of 80 years or more with active or convalescent COVID-19. Sequencing was performed on peripheral blood. J is TRBJ2-1 and V is TRBV5-8; 7 bases match TRBD1. CDR3 nucleotides: TGTGCCAGCAGCTTGGAAGAGGGGGCCGACTACAATGAGCAGTTCTTC. Encoded protein: CASSLEEGADYNEQFF.